These T cell receptor beta chains were read from a single sample in a study of beta chain features in type 1 diabetes. Sequencing used immunoSEQ multiplex PCR; TCRdb keeps in-frame clones, though not all of them. The sample contains 600,000 or so clones, over 10% of which appear only once. Material for sequencing was naive CD4+ T cells from blood. These receptors all come from a man aged 25-45 years with type 1 diabetes. The CDR3 runs from the conserved cysteine through the conserved F or W. D genes are given only for firm matches. Clone size is shown for a subset of rows, as once, few, many or a class of expanded clone.

- TRBJ2-5 - TRBV30 TGTGCCTGGAATGGGGGCCAAGAGACCCAGTACTTC CAWNGGQETQYF
TRBD1 TRBJ2-1 - TRBV5-1 TGCGCCAGCAGCTTGACAGGGGAGACCTACAATGAGCAGTTCTTC CASSLTGETYNEQFF
TRBD1 TRBJ1-1 few TRBV18 TGTGCCAGCTCACCAGCTGGACAGGGGGGGATTGTTGAAGCTTTCTTT CASSPAGQGGIVEAFF
TRBD2 TRBJ2-1 - TRBV9 TGTGCCAGCAGCGTTGGACTAGCGATGGACAATGAGCAGTTCTTC CASSVGLAMDNEQFF
- TRBJ2-5 few TRBV7-2 TGTGCCAGCAGCTTATGGGCGGACCACCAAGAGACCCAGTACTTC CASSLWADHQETQYF
- TRBJ2-3 - TRBV9 TGTGCCAGCGGCACAGATACGCAGTATTTT CASGTDTQYF
- TRBJ1-4 few TRBV25-1 TGTGCCAGCAGTGGGGTTTCGAGAGAAAAACTGTTTTTT CASSGVSREKLFF
- TRBJ2-7 - TRBV5-1 TGCGCCAGCAGCGCGGGACCGGGGATCTACGAGCAGTACTTC CASSAGPGIYEQYF
- TRBJ1-5 few TRBV28 TGTGCCAGTACCGACAGGACAAAACAGCCCCAGCATTTT CASTDRTKQPQHF
TRBD1 TRBJ2-5 - TRBV4-2 TGTGCCAGCAGCCAGACCGGGACAGGACTGGGGGAGACCCAGTACTTC CASSQTGTGLGETQYF
- TRBJ1-2 few TRBV5-5 TGTGCCAGCAGTATCAGACGGAACAACTATGGCTACACCTTC CASSIRRNNYGYTF
TRBD2 TRBJ2-1 - TRBV4-2 TGTGCCAGCAGCCAAGGTATAGCGGGGACCTACAATGAGCAGTTCTTC CASSQGIAGTYNEQFF
- TRBJ2-1 - TRBV11-2 TGTGCCAGCAGCTCGAGGACCCGGGGGAATGAGCAGTTCTTC CASSSRTRGNEQFF
- TRBJ1-1 - TRBV11-2 TGTGCCAGCAGCTTTGGGGGACGCGGGGCTTTCTTT CASSFGGRGAFF
TRBD2 TRBJ2-3 - TRBV4-2 TGTGCCAGCAGCCAGGGGCCTACTAGCGGGGAGCTCACAGATACGCAGTATTTT CASSQGPTSGELTDTQYF
TRBD2 TRBJ2-1 few TRBV5-1 TGCGCCAGCAGCTTGGAAGAGCGGGGGGCCGGGAAGGAGCAGTTCTTC CASSLEERGAGKEQFF